The clone carrying this TCR beta chain was observed a few times. Its antigen is unknown. The PCR contained 60 Vbeta and 13 Jbeta primers. Method: immunoSEQ multiplex PCR; TCRdb's copy keeps in-frame clones and lacks some. Among more than 95,000 clones listed, roughly 66% were seen once. The sample originates from a study of cytomegalovirus exposure and HLA in healthy donors. The CDR3 has 15 amino acids. Trimming took off 4 bases at V and 3 bases at J, with 15 bases between the two ends. Germline lookup yields CDR1 LNHNV and CDR2 YYDKDF (reference sequence). Study results and caveats: Across HLA loci, a later analysis found differing TCR association rates, with DRB1 most and HLA-C fewest.

This sequence joins TRBV15 and TRBJ1-1; D is perhaps TRBD1 (5 bases). The origin of this receptor is a woman aged 50 to 60 in good health and CMV-seronegative. Material for sequencing was PBMCs. CDR3 DNA sequence: TGTGCCACCAGCAACCGCGTAGGGGCGGACACTGAAGCTTTCTTT. Translating it yields CATSNRVGADTEAFF.